This TCR beta chain was captured by sequencing in a study of blood T cells in healthy people across ages. Notes on this clonotype: Its antigen is currently unknown.

Germline CDR1 MDHEN, CDR2 SYDVKM. The germline V and J ends were trimmed by 7 bases and 0 bases, with 13 bases remaining between them. The CDR3 length is 14 residues. Study-level points and caveats: More naive CD4+ cells and higher diversity were found in long-lived than in aged donors.

The second PCR ran about 6 to 12 cycles with a sample-barcoded 5' primer and J-beta primers. In TCRdb, the 5' RACE reads were re-called with MiXCR into one record per CDR3 protein. The sample lists some 550,000 distinct CDR3 sequences, around half occurring once. The sequenced sample consisted of blood. This receptor was obtained from a man older than 75 in good health. V gene TRBV28 combines with J gene TRBJ2-7, with a tentative D call TRBD1 (6 bases). The CDR3 DNA reads as TGTGCCAGCAAAGGGGGTTTTAGCTCCTACGAGCAGTACTTC. Protein product: CASKGGFSSYEQYF.